The 18 T cell receptor beta chains reported below all come from one sample, sequenced in a study of T cell responses to AZD1222 COVID-19 vaccine. TCRdb keeps only in-frame clones here, not all; method: immunoSEQ multiplex PCR. The table lists about 83,000 clones, 86% of them singletons. Sample: peripheral blood, taken on day 0 of AZD1222 vaccination. These receptor sequences come from an adult in good health.

This chain uses TRBV6-5 with TRBJ1-2; the match to TRBD1 covers 8 bases. The CDR3 totals 13 residues. V was pared by 6 bases and J by 6 bases, with 6 bases of the junction left unmatched. Germline loops: CDR1 MNHEY, CDR2 SVGAGI. CDR3 sequence reads: CASRDGQGHGYTF. Written as DNA, the CDR3 is TGTGCCAGCAGGGACGGACAGGGACATGGCTACACCTTC.

CDR3 in amino acids: CASSPGDEQFF. CDR3 DNA: TGTGCCAGCAGCCCAGGGGACGAGCAGTTCTTC. The V gene is TRBV27, the J gene TRBJ2-1; perhaps TRBD1 as D (6 bases). Trimming stripped 6 bases from V and 10 bases from J, with 10 bases between. CDR3 length equals 11 residues. Germline CDR1 is MNHEY and CDR2 is SMNVEV (reference sequence).

V usage is TRBV19 and J usage is TRBJ1-3; no definite D call. CDR3 length: 15 residues. With 4 bases removed from V and 0 bases from J, the gap between germline ends came to 10 bases. From germline, CDR1 is LNHDA and CDR2 SQIVND (reference sequence). CDR3 bases: TGTGCCAGTAGTACGACTGTCAACTCTGGAAACACCATATATTTT. Protein: CASSTTVNSGNTIYF.

The count of this clone is one. The chain employs TRBV7-3 and TRBJ1-6, with 9 bases matching TRBD1. CDR1 is SGHTA, CDR2 FQGTGA, per germline. This CDR3 comprises 14 residues. The V and J ends lost 3 bases and 9 bases, in that order; junction bases with no gene match: 3. CDR3 in DNA: TGTGCCAGCAGCTTGGGACAGGGTGGTTCACCCCTCCACTTT. It encodes CASSLGQGGSPLHF. Drawing the rest from reference TRBV7-3 and TRBJ1-6, the complete variable domain is GAGVSQTPSNKVTEKGKYVELRCDPISGHTALYWYRQSLGQGPEFLIYFQGTGAADDSGLPNDRFFAVRPEGSVSTLKIQRTERGDSAVYLCASSLGQGGSPLHFGNGTRLTVT.

This clone was seen a handful of times. The V gene is TRBV18, the J gene TRBJ1-2; 9 bases match TRBD1. V lost 1 base to trimming and J lost 4 bases; unmatched junction nucleotides: 10. Per the germline V gene, CDR1 is KGHSH and CDR2 is LQKENI. There are 17 residues in the CDR3. CDR3 nucleotide sequence: TGTGCCAGCTCACCACAGGCTCCGGGACAGGGTAGCTATGGCTACACCTTC. Translated, it gives CASSPQAPGQGSYGYTF.

The chain has TRBV7-2 and TRBJ1-5; D not certain. V lost 1 base and J 3 bases, leaving 4 bases between the germline ends. The CDR3 runs to 13 residues. Germline CDR1 is SGHTA and CDR2 is FQGNSA. The CDR3 DNA reads as TGTGCCAGCAGCTTAGGACACAATCAGCCCCAGCATTTT. Translated, it gives CASSLGHNQPQHF.

The rearrangement links TRBV19 to TRBJ2-5; D possibly matches TRBD1 or TRBD2 (7 bases each). Trimming took off 4 bases at V and 7 bases at J, with 16 bases between the two ends. The CDR3 covers 14 residues. Germline CDR1 reads LNHDA; CDR2 reads SQIVND (reference sequence). CDR3 sequence reads: CASSTLTGRGTQYF. CDR3 coding DNA: TGTGCCAGTAGTACCCTGACAGGGAGGGGGACCCAGTACTTC.

V usage is TRBV28 and J usage is TRBJ1-2; D might be TRBD1 (5 bases). Germline assignment: CDR1 MDHEN and CDR2 SYDVKM. The V end was cut by 5 bases, the J end by 4 bases, with 14 bases between. This CDR3 is built from 14 residues. In DNA form, the CDR3 reads TGTGCCAGCAGTCTGACGGCGGGGACCTATGGCTACACCTTC. This gives the protein CASSLTAGTYGYTF.

The V call is TRBV11-3, the J call TRBJ2-1, with D perhaps matching TRBD1 (6 bases). The V gene's germline CDR1 is SGHNT and CDR2 YENEEA. The CDR3 spans 15 residues. V lost 0 bases and J lost 0, with 6 bases in between. CDR3 bases: TGTGCCAGCAGCTTAGACAGGGGCTCCTACAATGAGCAGTTCTTC. Translated, it gives CASSLDRGSYNEQFF.

The chain employs TRBV29-1 and TRBJ1-2, with 7 bases that match TRBD1. The V gene's germline CDR1 is SQVTM and CDR2 ANQGSEA. This CDR3 has 11 amino acids. The V and J ends lost 3 bases and 7 bases, in that order; junction bases with no gene match: 2. CDR3: CSVDRGSGYTF. CDR3 in DNA: TGCAGCGTTGACAGGGGGTCTGGCTACACCTTC. Drawing the rest from reference TRBV29-1 and TRBJ1-2, the complete variable domain is SAVISQKPSRDICQRGTSLTIQCQVDSQVTMMFWYRQQPGQSLTLIATANQGSEATYESGFVIDKFPISRPNLTFSTLTVSNMSPEDSSIYLCSVDRGSGYTFGSGTRLTVV.

V and J are TRBV7-8 and TRBJ2-1; tentative D call: TRBD2 (6 bases). This CDR3 contains 15 residues. The V end was cut by 5 bases, the J end by 7 bases, with 18 bases between. The germline V gene has CDR1 SGHVS and CDR2 FQNEAQ. CDR3 protein: CASSRRLGWRNEQFF. DNA of the CDR3: TGTGCCAGCAGCCGCCGACTAGGGTGGAGGAATGAGCAGTTCTTC.

The J gene is TRBJ2-3, the V gene TRBV5-1; 12 bases line up with TRBD2. Germline CDR1 and CDR2: SGHRS and YFSETQ. V lost 5 bases and J lost 4; bases outside the gene matches: 20. The CDR3 contains 20 residues. Here the CDR3 reads CASSQRKTSGRPYPPDTQYF. As DNA, the CDR3 is TGCGCCAGCAGTCAACGGAAAACTAGCGGGAGGCCATACCCCCCAGATACGCAGTATTTT.

This chain connects TRBV6-4 to TRBJ1-2, with a tentative D call TRBD1 (6 bases). V was pared by 5 bases and J by 5 bases, with 15 bases between. The CDR3 is 14 residues long. Germline-derived CDR1 and CDR2 are MRHNA and SNTAGT. The chain's CDR3 is CASSKETGGYGYTF. CDR3 DNA: TGTGCCAGCAGTAAAGAGACAGGAGGGTATGGCTACACCTTC.

V usage is TRBV11-1 and J usage is TRBJ2-7; D not resolved. The germline gives CDR1 SGHAT, CDR2 FQDESV (reference sequence). The CDR3 contains 14 residues. V was cut by 5 bases and J by 0 bases, with 11 bases left in between. The CDR3 spells CASSPEYSSYEQYF. The CDR3 DNA sequence: TGTGCCAGCAGCCCCGAGTACAGCTCCTACGAGCAGTACTTC.

The CDR3 loop is CASSLLAEQFF. The CDR3, as DNA: TGTGCCAGCAGCTTGTTAGCTGAGCAGTTCTTC. This chain uses TRBV5-6 with TRBJ2-1; no clear D gene. The CDR3 length is 11 residues. Trimming removed 1 base at V and 9 bases at J, with 5 bases between. The germline gives CDR1 SGHDT, CDR2 YYEEEE.

This clone appeared once. The V gene is TRBV7-9, the J gene TRBJ1-2, with D possibly matching TRBD1 (6 bases). V was pared by 1 base and J by 4 bases, with 10 bases between. Germline loops: CDR1 SEHNR, CDR2 FQNEAQ (reference sequence). The CDR3 consists of 14 residues. In DNA, the CDR3 is TGTGCCAGCAGCTTAGAGGGACAAACCTATGGCTACACCTTC. Translation gives CASSLEGQTYGYTF.

The chain joins TRBV7-3 to TRBJ2-1, with 10 bases that match TRBD2. Germline CDR1 is SGHTA and CDR2 is FQGTGA. The CDR3 is 15 residues long. J was trimmed by 5 bases and V by 3 bases; bases with no gene match: 4. The CDR3 here is CASSFSGGEHNEQFF. In DNA, the CDR3 is TGTGCCAGCAGCTTCAGCGGGGGGGAACACAATGAGCAGTTCTTC. The variable domain in full, with the rest retrieved from reference TRBV7-3 and TRBJ2-1, is GAGVSQTPSNKVTEKGKYVELRCDPISGHTALYWYRQSLGQGPEFLIYFQGTGAADDSGLPNDRFFAVRPEGSVSTLKIQRTERGDSAVYLCASSFSGGEHNEQFFGPGTRLTVL.

The rearrangement joins TRBV3-1 (or the pseudogene TRBV3-2) to TRBJ1-1, with a possible D match to TRBD1 (6 bases). Trimming removed 0 bases at V and 12 bases at J, with 17 bases between. The CDR3 is 14 amino acids. Germline lookup yields CDR1 LGHDT and CDR2 YNNKEL (reference sequence). The CDR3 spells CASSQDLVQGSSFF. The CDR3 coding sequence is TGTGCCAGCAGCCAAGATCTCGTTCAGGGGTCGTCTTTCTTT.